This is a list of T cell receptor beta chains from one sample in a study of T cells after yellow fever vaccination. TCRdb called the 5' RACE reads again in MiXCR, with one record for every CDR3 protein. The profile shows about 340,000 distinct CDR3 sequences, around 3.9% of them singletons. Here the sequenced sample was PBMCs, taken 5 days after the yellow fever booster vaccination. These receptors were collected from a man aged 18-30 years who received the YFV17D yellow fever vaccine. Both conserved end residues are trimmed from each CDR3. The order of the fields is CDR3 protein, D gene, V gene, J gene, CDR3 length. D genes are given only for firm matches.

CDR3 protein: ASSQALTQGWETQY
D gene: NA
V gene: TRBV4-3
J gene: TRBJ2-5
CDR3 length: 14

CDR3 protein: ASSRGDGPLTSNYGYT
D gene: NA
V gene: TRBV4-2
J gene: TRBJ1-2
CDR3 length: 16

CDR3 protein: ASSPRFGNTGELF
D gene: NA
V gene: TRBV9
J gene: TRBJ2-2
CDR3 length: 13

CDR3 protein: SVAWGDHEQY
D gene: NA
V gene: TRBV29-1
J gene: TRBJ2-7
CDR3 length: 10

CDR3 protein: ASSLAVGRENTGELF
D gene: NA
V gene: TRBV7-6
J gene: TRBJ2-2
CDR3 length: 15

CDR3 protein: ASSQDQRGLDEQF
D gene: TRBD2
V gene: TRBV4-1
J gene: TRBJ2-1
CDR3 length: 13

CDR3 protein: ASSLGTGLGYEQY
D gene: TRBD1
V gene: TRBV27
J gene: TRBJ2-7
CDR3 length: 13

CDR3 protein: AISGVDGNQPQH
D gene: NA
V gene: TRBV10-3
J gene: TRBJ1-5
CDR3 length: 12

CDR3 protein: ASSESGVSYNEQF
D gene: NA
V gene: TRBV9
J gene: TRBJ2-1
CDR3 length: 13

CDR3 protein: ASSPKSNRGTGELF
D gene: TRBD1
V gene: TRBV18
J gene: TRBJ2-2
CDR3 length: 14

CDR3 protein: SAREPAVGQETQY
D gene: NA
V gene: TRBV20-1
J gene: TRBJ2-5
CDR3 length: 13

CDR3 protein: ASGSTVVETQY
D gene: NA
V gene: TRBV5-1
J gene: TRBJ2-5
CDR3 length: 11

CDR3 protein: AVGPAGGTDTQY
D gene: TRBD2
V gene: TRBV24-1
J gene: TRBJ2-3
CDR3 length: 12

CDR3 protein: SARGVTYNSPLH
D gene: NA
V gene: TRBV20-1
J gene: TRBJ1-6
CDR3 length: 12

CDR3 protein: ASSFAGINNEQF
D gene: NA
V gene: TRBV12-3/TRBV12-4
J gene: TRBJ2-1
CDR3 length: 12

CDR3 protein: ASGDGNHQAGELF
D gene: NA
V gene: TRBV6-2/TRBV6-3
J gene: TRBJ2-2
CDR3 length: 13

CDR3 protein: ASSQGAGVDTEAF
D gene: NA
V gene: TRBV4-1
J gene: TRBJ1-1
CDR3 length: 13

CDR3 protein: ASSLVLRGRDEQF
D gene: NA
V gene: TRBV7-9
J gene: TRBJ2-1
CDR3 length: 13

CDR3 protein: ASRQDLNYGYT
D gene: NA
V gene: TRBV5-1
J gene: TRBJ1-2
CDR3 length: 11

CDR3 protein: ASSFTPPHGVLTDTQY
D gene: NA
V gene: TRBV27
J gene: TRBJ2-3
CDR3 length: 16

CDR3 protein: ASSPQPNTEAF
D gene: NA
V gene: TRBV7-9
J gene: TRBJ1-1
CDR3 length: 11

CDR3 protein: ASAYPSSYNEQF
D gene: NA
V gene: TRBV5-1
J gene: TRBJ2-1
CDR3 length: 12

CDR3 protein: ASSLAAGRRGDEQF
D gene: NA
V gene: TRBV5-5
J gene: TRBJ2-1
CDR3 length: 14

CDR3 protein: SVGTGFSYGYT
D gene: TRBD1
V gene: TRBV29-1
J gene: TRBJ1-2
CDR3 length: 11

CDR3 protein: ASRGTDEQF
D gene: NA
V gene: TRBV7-2
J gene: TRBJ2-1
CDR3 length: 9

CDR3 protein: ASRGYRSGANVLT
D gene: NA
V gene: TRBV12-3/TRBV12-4
J gene: TRBJ2-6
CDR3 length: 13

CDR3 protein: ASSLSTGPPYEQY
D gene: NA
V gene: TRBV7-2
J gene: TRBJ2-7
CDR3 length: 13

CDR3 protein: ASSQDPTGGFDYGYT
D gene: TRBD1
V gene: TRBV4-2
J gene: TRBJ1-2
CDR3 length: 15

CDR3 protein: ASSFFGTGTGELF
D gene: NA
V gene: TRBV7-8
J gene: TRBJ2-2
CDR3 length: 13

CDR3 protein: ASRPVRGPYEQY
D gene: NA
V gene: TRBV7-2
J gene: TRBJ2-7
CDR3 length: 12

CDR3 protein: ASSYTPPYLASGGEQETQY
D gene: TRBD2
V gene: TRBV11-2
J gene: TRBJ2-5
CDR3 length: 19

CDR3 protein: ASSLGGTENIQY
D gene: NA
V gene: TRBV5-1
J gene: TRBJ2-4
CDR3 length: 12

CDR3 protein: ASSPSGEPTDTQY
D gene: TRBD2
V gene: TRBV18
J gene: TRBJ2-3
CDR3 length: 13

CDR3 protein: ASSPGTVLGAGAF
D gene: TRBD1
V gene: TRBV7-2
J gene: TRBJ1-1
CDR3 length: 13

CDR3 protein: ASRAPGTHGYT
D gene: NA
V gene: TRBV12-3/TRBV12-4
J gene: TRBJ1-2
CDR3 length: 11

CDR3 protein: ASSLAARISPLH
D gene: NA
V gene: TRBV7-2
J gene: TRBJ1-6
CDR3 length: 12

CDR3 protein: ASSPREGSTGELF
D gene: TRBD2
V gene: TRBV6-5
J gene: TRBJ2-2
CDR3 length: 13

CDR3 protein: ASSFVASSYEQY
D gene: NA
V gene: TRBV12-3/TRBV12-4
J gene: TRBJ2-7
CDR3 length: 12

CDR3 protein: ASSYSIYMGSDSGSPLH
D gene: NA
V gene: TRBV6-5
J gene: TRBJ1-6
CDR3 length: 17

CDR3 protein: ASSRVSGGINYEQY
D gene: TRBD2
V gene: TRBV4-3
J gene: TRBJ2-7
CDR3 length: 14

CDR3 protein: ASSLVGGWNTEAF
D gene: NA
V gene: TRBV7-9
J gene: TRBJ1-1
CDR3 length: 13

CDR3 protein: ASTQGQYNQPQH
D gene: NA
V gene: TRBV19
J gene: TRBJ1-5
CDR3 length: 12

CDR3 protein: ASGTGQTFAGYT
D gene: NA
V gene: TRBV3-1
J gene: TRBJ1-2
CDR3 length: 12

CDR3 protein: SVVAGLNTEAF
D gene: NA
V gene: TRBV29-1
J gene: TRBJ1-1
CDR3 length: 11

CDR3 protein: ASSPWTAPNYGYT
D gene: NA
V gene: TRBV3-1
J gene: TRBJ1-2
CDR3 length: 13

CDR3 protein: ASSFVGDGELF
D gene: NA
V gene: TRBV5-1
J gene: TRBJ2-2
CDR3 length: 11

CDR3 protein: ASSYWGSGPTGRPESETQY
D gene: NA
V gene: TRBV6-2/TRBV6-3
J gene: TRBJ2-5
CDR3 length: 19

CDR3 protein: ASRAEGVAPEQF
D gene: NA
V gene: TRBV6-5
J gene: TRBJ2-1
CDR3 length: 12

CDR3 protein: ASSPLVAYTDTQY
D gene: NA
V gene: TRBV7-9
J gene: TRBJ2-3
CDR3 length: 13

CDR3 protein: ASSSYGRQETQY
D gene: NA
V gene: TRBV7-3
J gene: TRBJ2-5
CDR3 length: 12

CDR3 protein: ASSFSGGFRTDTQY
D gene: TRBD2
V gene: TRBV5-1
J gene: TRBJ2-3
CDR3 length: 14

CDR3 protein: ASSQEPGNEQF
D gene: NA
V gene: TRBV4-3
J gene: TRBJ2-1
CDR3 length: 11